This T cell receptor beta chain was recorded in a study of blood T cell repertoires in COVID-19. Study as a whole: Donors in the United States, Italy and Spain gave samples during acute or convalescent COVID-19. The analysed material was cDNA or gDNA that came from T cells, B-cell-depleted T cells, or PBMCs.

Seattle-derived patients entered the study during active infection and were followed longitudinally. This clone was detected a few times. Trimming took off 5 bases at V and 0 bases at J, with 12 bases between the two ends. Germline loops: CDR1 SGHRS, CDR2 YFSETQ. CDR3 size: 15 residues. Authors' processing steps: Using reference gene primer amplification, nucleated cell counts were estimated. Clones were read by immunoSEQ multiplex PCR, and TCRdb kept only the in-frame ones, dropping some. V and J calls and clone size come straight from that table; D and trimming were deduced from the DNA. This table has about 140,000 clones, 84% appearing once.

The sample comprised peripheral blood. The receptor was derived from a man between 25 and 39 years old with COVID-19, enrolled during active disease. This chain links TRBV5-1 with TRBJ2-1; a possible D gene is TRBD2 (6 bases). The CDR3, as DNA: TGCGCCAGCAGAGATGGGGGGAGCTCCTACAATGAGCAGTTCTTC. Amino acid sequence: CASRDGGSSYNEQFF.